This TCR beta chain was sequenced for a study of radiation and T cells in renal cell carcinoma. Assay: immunoSEQ multiplex PCR; the TCRdb copy retains only in-frame clones and omits some. Of 45,000 or so clones listed, approximately 80% are singletons. This clone has just a few counts. What it binds is not known. This CDR3 is 12 amino acids long. The V gene lost 3 bases and the J gene lost 8 bases, with 8 bases spanning the gap. Germline V lookup: CDR1 ENHRY, CDR2 SYGVKD. The time point is: baseline pretreatment blood. Treatment specified: 15 Gy SBRT to primary tumor, nephrectomy 4 weeks later. Study-wide results and limits: From baseline, blood top tumor clonotypes peaked at 2 weeks post-radiation.

V and J are TRBV10-3 and TRBJ1-5; D not resolved. The source of this sequence is a woman aged 65 to 85 with renal cell carcinoma. The sequencing used blood, collected from a patient whose treatment included radiotherapy and nephrectomy. Here the CDR3 reads CAISDRREPQHF. DNA of the CDR3: TGTGCCATCAGTGACAGGAGGGAGCCCCAGCATTTT.